Below, one T cell receptor (beta chain) is given with its context. Every PCR was spiked with synthetic TCR analog templates. The method was immunoSEQ multiplex PCR; TCRdb's version includes in-frame clones alone and lacks a portion of them. The sample lists roughly 84,000 clones, 82% occurring once. These data are taken from a study of PD-L1 blockade in urothelial cancer. As for the study in general: The analyses of blood took place 3 weeks (second dose) and 6 weeks after treatment start.

This CDR3 region has 14 residues. The germline gives CDR1 LNHDA, CDR2 SQIVND (reference sequence). V was cut by 2 bases and J by 9 bases, with 17 bases left in between. The TCR sequence derives from a man aged 65 to 79 with urothelial cancer. The chain carries TRBV19 and TRBJ2-7; D may be TRBD1 (5 bases). This specimen was PBMCs, taken around atezolizumab (anti-PD-L1) treatment. Here the CDR3 reads CASSITPDIAGQYF. The CDR3 nucleotides read TGTGCCAGTAGTATAACACCGGACATCGCAGGGCAGTACTTC. The full variable domain, in which reference TRBV19 and TRBJ2-7 provide the parts outside the CDR3, is DGGITQSPKYLFRKEGQNVTLSCEQNLNHDAMYWYRQDPGQGLRLIYYSQIVNDFQKGDIAEGYSVSREKKESFPLTVTSAQKNPTAFYLCASSITPDIAGQYFGPGTRLTVT.